The rows below give T cell receptor beta chains drawn from one sample of a study of vaccination effects on CD4 cells after COVID-19. Profiled with immunoSEQ multiplex PCR; TCRdb holds only in-frame clones, not every one. The data hold 65,000 or so clones, with roughly three quarters observed a single time. Their antigen targets remain unknown. The starting material was CD4+ T cells from PBMCs cultured with HCoV-NL63 spike peptides, obtained before COVID-19 vaccination. The receptors were sampled from a human donor who received a COVID-19 vaccine. Both conserved end residues are part of each CDR3. The order of the fields is J gene, V gene, CDR3 protein.

>TRBJ1-1|TRBV6-5
CASSFWPGEGEAFF
>TRBJ2-3|TRBV5-1
CASSLGVGRNRWIGVTDTQYF
>TRBJ2-5|TRBV5-4
CASSLSPGPGGGTQYF
>TRBJ1-4|TRBV30
CAWSPQGGLNEKLFF
>TRBJ1-2|TRBV6-5
CASGGQNYGYTF
>TRBJ2-3|TRBV7-3
CASSLWGGATDTQYF
>TRBJ2-5|TRBV7-9
CASSPLQGILQETQYF
>TRBJ1-2|TRBV7-2
CASSSFTGTPYGYTF
>TRBJ1-1|TRBV5-1
CASSSGRNTEAFF
>TRBJ1-2|TRBV6-1
CASSGTGRGGYTF
>TRBJ2-1|TRBV28
CASSLYLLEMRGVFF
>TRBJ1-4|TRBV3-1/TRBV3-2
CASSSRQTTNEKLFF
>TRBJ1-1|TRBV11-2
CASSLAGGNTEAFF
>TRBJ1-2|TRBV5-5
CASTLDRGYGYTF
>TRBJ2-4|TRBV6-1
CASSDSGAKNIQYF
>TRBJ1-6|TRBV5-6
CASSFVNSPLHF
>TRBJ2-2|TRBV12-5
CASGLWGGAGELFF
>TRBJ1-2|TRBV28
CASSPHVGQLANYGYTF
>TRBJ1-5|TRBV6-6
CASSPTGQPKVSNQPQHF
>TRBJ2-3|TRBV14
CASSQDVFRGTIDTQYF
>TRBJ2-1|TRBV6-2/TRBV6-3
CASSWGQPLEQFF
>TRBJ1-5|TRBV9
CASSATGSPNQPQHF
>TRBJ1-1|TRBV19
CASSSIPEVVSPEAFF
>TRBJ2-5|TRBV2
CASTSGGRETQYF
>TRBJ1-4|TRBV7-9
CASRSDRGGEKLFF
>TRBJ1-5|TRBV30
CAWSTGTRQPQHF
>TRBJ1-2|TRBV3-1/TRBV3-2
CASSQGMGGARGGYTF
>TRBJ1-2|TRBV4-1
CASSQVGMNYYGYTF
>TRBJ2-5|TRBV3-1/TRBV3-2
CASSPGLVETQYF
>TRBJ2-5|TRBV12-5
CASGPGQGTSPRQETQYF
>TRBJ1-5|TRBV9
CASSQRSPLKPSNQPQHF
>TRBJ2-5|TRBV25-1
CASSVAMVGTQYF
>TRBJ2-3|TRBV7-2
CASSLAGGRPDTQYF
>TRBJ1-4|TRBV3-1/TRBV3-2
CASSQDVSLNEKLFF
>TRBJ2-6|TRBV7-8
CASSLRRPGPTGANVLTF
>TRBJ2-2|TRBV5-4
CASSRLGGGGELFF
>TRBJ1-1|TRBV5-8
CASPTSYLTVEDTEAFF
>TRBJ1-1|TRBV6-5
CASALDTESFF
>TRBJ2-6|TRBV7-2
CASSRLAGYSGANVLTF
>TRBJ2-1|TRBV30
CAWSSLAGHNEQFF
>TRBJ1-4|TRBV5-4
CARQNRHSRRQGDGEKLFF
>TRBJ1-2|TRBV12-3/TRBV12-4
CASTPQGYYGYTF
>TRBJ1-5|TRBV6-6
CASSYRVDNQPQHF
>TRBJ1-5|TRBV5-6
CASSLQSNQPQHF